The TCR beta chain under discussion was sequenced for a study of CD8+ T cells in alopecia areata. About the research overall: Scalp area affected, as a percentage, set the severity score of treated patients. Study-wide results and caveats: A single nonresponder leaves the baseline CD8+ expansion link to response uncertain.

cDNA serving as the sequencing template came from extracted, reverse transcribed RNA. Clones were read by immunoSEQ multiplex PCR, and TCRdb kept only the in-frame ones, dropping some. The sample lists more than 90,000 clones; roughly 58% were seen once. Germline V gene lookup returns CDR1 MNHEY and CDR2 SVGAGI. Deletions cut 5 bases from V and 2 bases from J, with 4 bases between. The CDR3 spans 11 residues. Treatment given: oral pan-JAK inhibitor, 5-10 mg twice daily. This clone showed up just a few times. Its antigen is unidentified. The chain uses TRBV6-5 and TRBJ2-7, with unresolved D. The clonotype comes from a human donor with alopecia areata. Sequences were derived from CD8+ T cells sorted from blood, sampled at week 4, from a patient treated with tofacitinib. As DNA, the CDR3 is TGTGCCAGCAGTGGACCCTACGAGCAGTACTTC. Translated, it gives CASSGPYEQYF.